The clone carrying this TCR beta chain was seen more than once but under ten times. Its cognate antigen is unknown. Making the TCR beta libraries involved quantitative 5'-RACE with molecular barcodes. TCRdb fed the 5' RACE reads into MiXCR, producing one record per CDR3 protein. The data contain more than 600,000 distinct CDR3 sequences, 15% to 20% of them singletons. This sample is part of a study of CD8 T cells in ankylosing spondylitis. Whole-study results and caveats: What appeared characteristic of ankylosing spondylitis blood was a TCR beta motif of fewer than ten highly homologous variants. The clones that were linked to disease were reported to be significantly enriched in matched synovial fluid samples from ankylosing spondylitis patients.

V dropped 2 bases and J dropped 6 bases, with 13 bases sitting between them. The CDR3 is made up of 13 amino acids. CDR1 SQVTM and CDR2 ANQGSEA come from the germline V gene. The origin of this receptor is a male donor with ankylosing spondylitis. The chain joins TRBV29-1 to TRBJ1-1; D uncertain. The sample was blood, either unsorted or a sorted T cell fraction (not recorded which). CDR3: CSVEPRQPPEAFF. The CDR3, as DNA: TGCAGCGTTGAACCGCGGCAGCCACCTGAAGCTTTCTTT. Variable domain in full (rest from reference TRBV29-1 and TRBJ1-1): SAVISQKPSRDICQRGTSLTIQCQVDSQVTMMFWYRQQPGQSLTLIATANQGSEATYESGFVIDKFPISRPNLTFSTLTVSNMSPEDSSIYLCSVEPRQPPEAFFGQGTRLTVV.